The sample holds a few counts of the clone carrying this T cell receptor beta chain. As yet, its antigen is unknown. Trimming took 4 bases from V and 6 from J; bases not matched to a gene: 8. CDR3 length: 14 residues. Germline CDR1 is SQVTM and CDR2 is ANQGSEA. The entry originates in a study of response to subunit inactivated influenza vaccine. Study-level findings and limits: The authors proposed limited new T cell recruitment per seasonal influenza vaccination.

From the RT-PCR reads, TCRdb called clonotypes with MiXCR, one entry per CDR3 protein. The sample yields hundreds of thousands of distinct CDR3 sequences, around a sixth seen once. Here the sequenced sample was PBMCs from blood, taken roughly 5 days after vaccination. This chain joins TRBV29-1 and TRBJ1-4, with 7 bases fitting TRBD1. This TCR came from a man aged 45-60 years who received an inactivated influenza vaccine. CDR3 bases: TGCAGCGTTGCGGGACAGCCGGGGGATGAAAAACTGTTTTTT. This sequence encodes CSVAGQPGDEKLFF.